This T cell receptor beta chain was profiled in a study of blood T cell repertoires in COVID-19. Overall study context: COVID-19 samples, acute and convalescent, were from the United States, Italy and Spain. T cells, B-cell-depleted T cells, or PBMCs supplied cDNA or gDNA.

Original methodology: Reference gene primer amplification gave nucleated cell count estimates. TCRdb's copy holds only in-frame clones and misses some; the assay was immunoSEQ multiplex PCR. That table gives V, J and clone size, and the DNA gave D and trimming. The sample holds 80,000 to 100,000 clones, roughly 80% seen once. This TCR was sampled from a woman aged 65 to 85 with acute or convalescent COVID-19. Sequenced material: peripheral blood.

The DNA of the CDR3 is TGTGCCAGCAGCACCCGACTAGCGGGGGGGAGAGATACGCAGTATTTT. Protein: CASSTRLAGGRDTQYF. J is TRBJ2-3 and V is TRBV7-2, with TRBD2 matching 14 bases. Germline trimming cut 5 bases from V and 5 bases from J; bases unmatched to any gene: 6. The CDR3 spans 16 residues. Germline CDR1 is SGHTA and CDR2 is FQGNSA. The variable domain in full, with the rest retrieved from reference TRBV7-2 and TRBJ2-3, is GAGVSQSPSNKVTEKGKDVELRCDPISGHTALYWYRQSLGQGLEFLIYFQGNSAPDKSGLPSDRFSAERTGGSVSTLTIQRTQQEDSAVYLCASSTRLAGGRDTQYFGPGTRLTVL.